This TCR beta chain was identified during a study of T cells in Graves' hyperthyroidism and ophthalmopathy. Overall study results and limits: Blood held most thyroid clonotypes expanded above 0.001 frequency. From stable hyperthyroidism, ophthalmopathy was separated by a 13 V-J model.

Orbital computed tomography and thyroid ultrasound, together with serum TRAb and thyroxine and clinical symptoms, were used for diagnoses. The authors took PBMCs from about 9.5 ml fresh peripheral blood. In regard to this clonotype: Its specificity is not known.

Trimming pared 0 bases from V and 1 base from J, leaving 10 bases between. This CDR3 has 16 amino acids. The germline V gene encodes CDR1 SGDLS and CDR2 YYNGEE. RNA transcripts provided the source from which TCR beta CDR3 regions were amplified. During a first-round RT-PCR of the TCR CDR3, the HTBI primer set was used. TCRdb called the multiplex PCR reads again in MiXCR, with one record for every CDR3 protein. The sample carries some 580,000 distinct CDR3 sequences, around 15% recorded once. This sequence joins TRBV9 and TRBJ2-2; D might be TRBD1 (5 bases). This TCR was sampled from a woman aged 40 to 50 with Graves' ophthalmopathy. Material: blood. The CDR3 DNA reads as TGTGCCAGCAGCGTAGGGGCAGGGCAGAACACCGGGGAGCTGTTTTTT. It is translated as CASSVGAGQNTGELFF.